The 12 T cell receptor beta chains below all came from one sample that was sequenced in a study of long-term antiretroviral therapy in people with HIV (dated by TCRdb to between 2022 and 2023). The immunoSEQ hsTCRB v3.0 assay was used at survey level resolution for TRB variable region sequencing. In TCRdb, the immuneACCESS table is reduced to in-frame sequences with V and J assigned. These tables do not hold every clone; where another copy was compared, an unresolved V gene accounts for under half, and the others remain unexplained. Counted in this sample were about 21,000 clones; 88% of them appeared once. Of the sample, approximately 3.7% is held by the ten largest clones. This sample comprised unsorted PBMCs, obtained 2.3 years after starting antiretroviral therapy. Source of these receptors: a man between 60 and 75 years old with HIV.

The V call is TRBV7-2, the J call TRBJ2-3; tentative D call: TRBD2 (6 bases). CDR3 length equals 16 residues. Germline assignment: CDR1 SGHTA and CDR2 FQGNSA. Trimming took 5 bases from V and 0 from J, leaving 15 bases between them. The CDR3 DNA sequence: TGTGCCAGCAGCCCTACTCTAGCGTCCAGCACAGATACGCAGTATTTT. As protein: CASSPTLASSTDTQYF.

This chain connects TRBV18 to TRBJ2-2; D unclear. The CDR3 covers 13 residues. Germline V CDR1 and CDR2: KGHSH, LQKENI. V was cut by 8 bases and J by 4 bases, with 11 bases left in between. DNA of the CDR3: TGTGCCAGCCCATACCCTACCACCGGGGAGCTGTTTTTT. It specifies CASPYPTTGELFF.

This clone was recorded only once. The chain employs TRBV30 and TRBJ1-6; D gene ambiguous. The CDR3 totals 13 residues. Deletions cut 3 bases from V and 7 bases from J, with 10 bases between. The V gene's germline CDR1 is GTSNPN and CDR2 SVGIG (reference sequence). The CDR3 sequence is CAWSEAENSPLHF. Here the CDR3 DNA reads TGTGCCTGGAGCGAGGCGGAGAATTCACCCCTCCACTTT. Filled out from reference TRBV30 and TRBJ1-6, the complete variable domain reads SQTIHQWPATLVQPVGSPLSLECTVEGTSNPNLYWYRQAAGRGLQLLFYSVGIGQISSEVPQNLSASRPQDRQFILSSKKLLLSDSGFYLCAWSEAENSPLHFGNGTRLTVT.

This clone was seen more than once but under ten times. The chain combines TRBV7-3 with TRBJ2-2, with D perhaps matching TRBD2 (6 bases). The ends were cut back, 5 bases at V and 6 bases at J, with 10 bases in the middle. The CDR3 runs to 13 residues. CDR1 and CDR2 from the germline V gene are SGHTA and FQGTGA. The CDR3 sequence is CASSPTSSGELFF. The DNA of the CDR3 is TGTGCCAGCAGCCCGACTAGTTCCGGGGAGCTGTTTTTT.

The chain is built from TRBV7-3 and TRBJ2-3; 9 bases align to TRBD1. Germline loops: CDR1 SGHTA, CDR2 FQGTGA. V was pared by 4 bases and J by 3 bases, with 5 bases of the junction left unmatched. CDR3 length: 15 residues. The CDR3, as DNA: TGTGCCAGCAGCTCCACAGGGGGCGGGACAGATACGCAGTATTTT. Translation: CASSSTGGGTDTQYF. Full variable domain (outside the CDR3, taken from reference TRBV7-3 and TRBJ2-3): GAGVSQTPSNKVTEKGKYVELRCDPISGHTALYWYRQSLGQGPEFLIYFQGTGAADDSGLPNDRFFAVRPEGSVSTLKIQRTERGDSAVYLCASSSTGGGTDTQYFGPGTRLTVL.

For the CDR3, the DNA is TGTGCCATCAGTGCGTCCCCCCCGGGGGGTAGGGGCTACACCTTC. The encoded protein is CAISASPPGGRGYTF. This chain links TRBV10-3 with TRBJ1-2; perhaps TRBD1 as D (5 bases). The CDR3 has 15 amino acids. Germline CDR1 reads ENHRY; CDR2 reads SYGVKD. V lost 4 bases to trimming and J lost 8 bases, with 20 bases between them.

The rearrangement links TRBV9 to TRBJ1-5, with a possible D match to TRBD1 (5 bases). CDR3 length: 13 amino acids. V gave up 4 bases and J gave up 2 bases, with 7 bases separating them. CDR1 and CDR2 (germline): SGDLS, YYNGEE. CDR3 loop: CASSSTGNQPQHF. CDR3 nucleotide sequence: TGTGCCAGCAGCTCGACAGGCAATCAGCCCCAGCATTTT.

CDR3 nucleotide sequence: TGTGCCAGCAGTTTAGGAGAGCAGGGGGCTCCCGAAGCTTTCTTT. Translating it yields CASSLGEQGAPEAFF. The chain joins TRBV28 to TRBJ1-1; 8 bases map to TRBD1. This CDR3 spans 15 amino acids. Germline CDR1 reads MDHEN; CDR2 reads SYDVKM. V dropped 2 bases and J dropped 8; count of bases not matched to a gene: 10.

The CDR3 spells CASTSGGDARGYYGYTF. CDR3 in DNA: TGTGCCAGCACCTCAGGAGGGGACGCTCGGGGGTACTATGGCTACACCTTC. The rearrangement joins TRBV27 to TRBJ1-2; possible D gene TRBD1, 5 bases. The CDR3 covers 17 residues. The V gene's germline CDR1 is MNHEY and CDR2 SMNVEV (reference sequence). Deletions cut 7 bases from V and 3 bases from J, with 24 bases between.

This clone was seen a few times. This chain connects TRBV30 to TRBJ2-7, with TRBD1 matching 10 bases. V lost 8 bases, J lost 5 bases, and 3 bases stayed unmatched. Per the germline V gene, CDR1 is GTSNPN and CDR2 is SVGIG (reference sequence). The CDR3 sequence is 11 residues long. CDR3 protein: CAGDRGNEQYF. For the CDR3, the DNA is TGTGCCGGGGACAGGGGCAACGAGCAGTACTTC.

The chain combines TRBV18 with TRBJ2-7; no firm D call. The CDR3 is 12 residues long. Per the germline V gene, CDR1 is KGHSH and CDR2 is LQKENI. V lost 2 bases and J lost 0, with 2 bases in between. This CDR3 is CASSPSSYEQYF. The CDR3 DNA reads TGTGCCAGCTCACCAAGCTCCTACGAGCAGTACTTC.

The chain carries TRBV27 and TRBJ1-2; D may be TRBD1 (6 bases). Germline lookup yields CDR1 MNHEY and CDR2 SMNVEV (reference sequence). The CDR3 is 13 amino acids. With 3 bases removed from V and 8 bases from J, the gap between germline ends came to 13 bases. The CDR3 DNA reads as TGTGCCAGCAGTTTCAGAGGGGGAGAAGGCTACACCTTC. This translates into CASSFRGGEGYTF.